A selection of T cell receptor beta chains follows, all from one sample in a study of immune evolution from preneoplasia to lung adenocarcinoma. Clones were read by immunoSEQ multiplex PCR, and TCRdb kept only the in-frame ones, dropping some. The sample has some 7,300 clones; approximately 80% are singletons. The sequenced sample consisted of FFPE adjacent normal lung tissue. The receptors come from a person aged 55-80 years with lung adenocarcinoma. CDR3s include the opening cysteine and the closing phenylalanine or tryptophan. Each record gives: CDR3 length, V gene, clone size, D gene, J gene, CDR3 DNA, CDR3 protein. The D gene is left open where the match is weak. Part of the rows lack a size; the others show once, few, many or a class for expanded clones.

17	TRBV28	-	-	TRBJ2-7	TGTGCCAGCAGTTCATATCGCACCAGAGGCCATACCTACGAGCAGTACTTC	CASSSYRTRGHTYEQYF
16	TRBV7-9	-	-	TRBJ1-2	TGTGCCAGCAGCTTGACAGCAGGGACTGTCAACTATGGCTACACCTTC	CASSLTAGTVNYGYTF
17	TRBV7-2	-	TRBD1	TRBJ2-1	TGTGCCAGCAGCTTAGTTTCCCCGGGACAGGGAGCCGATGAGCAGTTCTTC	CASSLVSPGQGADEQFF
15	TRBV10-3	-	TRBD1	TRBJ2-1	TGTGCCATCAGCCTGGGACAGGGGGCTGGGAATGAGCAGTTCTTC	CAISLGQGAGNEQFF
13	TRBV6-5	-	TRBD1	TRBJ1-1	TGTGCCAGCAGTCTTCCCGGGACAGGGGCCGCTTTCTTT	CASSLPGTGAAFF
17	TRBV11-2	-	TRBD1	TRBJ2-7	TGTGCCAGCAGCTTAGGAGACAGGGTTGTAGCAAGTCGAGGGCAGTACTTC	CASSLGDRVVASRGQYF
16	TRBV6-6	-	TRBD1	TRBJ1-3	TGTGCCAGCAGTCGACGACAGGGGGCTGGAGGAAACACCATATATTTT	CASSRRQGAGGNTIYF
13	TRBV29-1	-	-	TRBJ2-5	TGCAGCGTCAAGTGGGGTATACAAGAGACCCAGTACTTC	CSVKWGIQETQYF
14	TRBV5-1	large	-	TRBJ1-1	TGCGCCAGCACCCAAGACGGACTGAACACTGAAGCTTTCTTT	CASTQDGLNTEAFF
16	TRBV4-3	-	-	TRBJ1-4	TGCGCCAGCAGCCAAGATAGGGGTTCGGGTAATGAAAAACTGTTTTTT	CASSQDRGSGNEKLFF
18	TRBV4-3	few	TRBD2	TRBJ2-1	TGCGCCAGCAGCCGGGGACTAGCGGGAGAGGGTTTCTACAATGAGCAGTTCTTC	CASSRGLAGEGFYNEQFF
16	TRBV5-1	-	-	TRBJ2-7	TGCGCCAGCAGCTTGGTACCCGCGGACGGACTGTACGAGCAGTACTTC	CASSLVPADGLYEQYF
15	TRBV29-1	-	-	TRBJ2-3	TGCAGCCATTTTGGGGCTTGGGGGCAGACAGATACGCAGTATTTT	CSHFGAWGQTDTQYF
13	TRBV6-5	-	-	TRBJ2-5	TGTGCCAGCACGTCGGGACCCCAAGAGACCCAGTACTTC	CASTSGPQETQYF
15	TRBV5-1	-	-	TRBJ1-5	TGCGCCAGCAGCTTGTCGCCCTCACACAATCAGCCCCAGCATTTT	CASSLSPSHNQPQHF
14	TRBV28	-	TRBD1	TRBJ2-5	TGTGCCAGCAGTCACGACAGGGGCTGGGAGACCCAGTACTTC	CASSHDRGWETQYF
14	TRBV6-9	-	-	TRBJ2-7	TGTGCCAGCAGTCCCCGGATGGCCAGGGACGAGCAGTACTTC	CASSPRMARDEQYF
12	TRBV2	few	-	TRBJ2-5	TGTGCCAGCAGTGGACAGAGAGAGACCCAGTACTTC	CASSGQRETQYF
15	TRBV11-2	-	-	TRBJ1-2	TGTGCCAGCAGCTTATCCCCGGGCCTTAACTATGGCTACACCTTC	CASSLSPGLNYGYTF
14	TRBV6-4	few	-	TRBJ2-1	TGTGCCAGCAGTGAAGAATCGGCCGCTAATGAGCAGTTCTTC	CASSEESAANEQFF
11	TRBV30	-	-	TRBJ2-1	TGTGCCTGGACCCACGGGGGTGAGCAGTTCTTC	CAWTHGGEQFF
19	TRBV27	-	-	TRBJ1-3	TGTGCCAGCAGTTTATACCCCCCGGCAGGGGCCGCCTCTGAAAACACCATATATTTT	CASSLYPPAGAASENTIYF
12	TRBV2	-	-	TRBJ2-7	TGTGCCAGCAATCGGGAGACCTACGAGCAGTACTTC	CASNRETYEQYF
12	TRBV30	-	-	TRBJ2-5	TGTGCCTGGAGCCAGGTGGGGGGGACCCAGTACTTC	CAWSQVGGTQYF
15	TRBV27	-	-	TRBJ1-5	TGTGCCAGCAGCCGAGAGGCCCCGTCCAATCAGCCCCAGCATTTT	CASSREAPSNQPQHF
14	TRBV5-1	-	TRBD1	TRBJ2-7	TGCGCCAGCAGCTCGCGGACAGGAGGCGACGAGCAGTACTTC	CASSSRTGGDEQYF
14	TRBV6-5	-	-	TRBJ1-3	TGTGCCAGCAGAGGTCGGGGCCGGGGAAACACCATATATTTT	CASRGRGRGNTIYF
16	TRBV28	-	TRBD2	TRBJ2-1	TGTGCCAGCAGTTCAACTAGCGGGAGAGAGGACAATGAGCAGTTCTTC	CASSSTSGREDNEQFF
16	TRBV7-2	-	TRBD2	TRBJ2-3	TGTGCCAGCAGCTTAGGGGTTAGCGGGAGCCCCAGTACGCAGTATTTT	CASSLGVSGSPSTQYF
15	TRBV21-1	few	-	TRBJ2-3	TGTGCCAGCGGGCCCCCGGGACAGGGGGGGGATACGCAGTATTTT	CASGPPGQGGDTQYF
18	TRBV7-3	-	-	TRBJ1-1	TGTGCCAGCAGCTTAAATCAGATAGGACCCGGGGCGGGCACTGAAGCTTTCTTT	CASSLNQIGPGAGTEAFF
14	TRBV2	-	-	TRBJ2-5	TGTGCCAGCAGTGAAGCGCGAAGGGGAGAGACCCAGTACTTC	CASSEARRGETQYF
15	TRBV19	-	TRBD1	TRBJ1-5	TGTGCCAGTAGTCGACAGGGGGAGAGCAATCAGCCCCAGCATTTT	CASSRQGESNQPQHF
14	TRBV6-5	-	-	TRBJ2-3	TGTGCCAGCAGCCAATTCAGTTCGGGAGATACGCAGTATTTT	CASSQFSSGDTQYF
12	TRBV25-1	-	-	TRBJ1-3	TGTGCCAGCAGTGAACCCGGAAACACCATATATTTT	CASSEPGNTIYF
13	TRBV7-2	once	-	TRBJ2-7	TGTGCCAGCAGCTTCTGGAGCTCCTACGAGCAGTACTTC	CASSFWSSYEQYF
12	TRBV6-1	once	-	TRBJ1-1	TGTGCCTCAAGTCAAGCTAACACTGAAGCTTTCTTT	CASSQANTEAFF
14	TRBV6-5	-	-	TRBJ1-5	TGTGCCAGCAGTGAAGGGGGAAGCAATCAGCCCCAGCATTTT	CASSEGGSNQPQHF
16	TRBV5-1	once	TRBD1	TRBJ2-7	TGCGCCAGCAGCTTGGGACAGGGCCTGAACACCTACGAGCAGTACTTC	CASSLGQGLNTYEQYF
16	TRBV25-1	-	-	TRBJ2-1	TGTGCCAGCACTCCTCAGGGGAGCGGTTTTTACAATGAGCAGTTCTTC	CASTPQGSGFYNEQFF
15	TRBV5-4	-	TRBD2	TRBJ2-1	TGTGCCAGCAGCTTGGATCTTAGCGGGAGCGATGAGCAGTTCTTC	CASSLDLSGSDEQFF
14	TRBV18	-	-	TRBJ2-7	TGTGCCAGCTCACCAGAGGGGGGCTCCTACGAGCAGTACTTC	CASSPEGGSYEQYF
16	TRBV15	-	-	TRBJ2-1	TGTGCCACCAGCAGAGATTTTATGGGAGTGGGTAATGAGCAGTTCTTC	CATSRDFMGVGNEQFF
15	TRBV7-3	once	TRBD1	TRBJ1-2	TGTGCCAGCAGCTCCCGACAGGGGGCTCAGGAGGGCTACACCTTC	CASSSRQGAQEGYTF
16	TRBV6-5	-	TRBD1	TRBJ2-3	TGTGCCAGCAGTTACAGGGGGACAGGGGGAATGGATACGCAGTATTTT	CASSYRGTGGMDTQYF
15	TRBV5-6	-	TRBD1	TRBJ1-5	TGTGCCAGCAGCTTAGGTGGACAGGGCAATCAGCCCCAGCATTTT	CASSLGGQGNQPQHF
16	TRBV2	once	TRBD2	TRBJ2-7	TGTGCCAGCACCCCCGGTGCTAGCGGGCTCTCCTACGAGCAGTACTTC	CASTPGASGLSYEQYF